A selection of T cell receptor beta chains follows, all from one sample in a study of shared clonotypes between healthy human individuals. The protocol was immunoSEQ multiplex PCR, while the TCRdb copy is restricted to in-frame clones and leaves out a portion. The sample lists around 2.1 million clones, approximately 94% occurring once. Input material: naive CD4+ T cells sorted from blood. The receptor set was obtained from a man younger than 35 in good health. The CDR3 runs from the conserved cysteine through the conserved F or W. A D gene is named only where the DNA matches it firmly. Part of the rows lack a size; the others show once, few, many or a class for expanded clones.

size,J,V,D,CDR3,DNA
-,TRBJ1-5,TRBV2,-,CASSGRSAPQHF,TGTGCCAGCAGTGGCAGGTCCGCTCCCCAGCATTTT
-,TRBJ2-1,TRBV6-5,TRBD2,CASSLLAGVNEQFF,TGTGCCAGCAGTTTACTAGCGGGAGTGAATGAGCAGTTCTTC
-,TRBJ2-7,TRBV28,TRBD1,CASSFVQGADEQYF,TGTGCCAGCAGTTTTGTACAGGGGGCGGACGAGCAGTACTTC
once,TRBJ2-7,TRBV10-1,TRBD1,CASTGQGGAEQYF,TGCGCCAGCACTGGACAGGGGGGCGCCGAGCAGTACTTC
-,TRBJ2-1,TRBV11-1,TRBD2,CASSPIAGGDNEQFF,TGTGCCAGCAGCCCAATAGCGGGGGGGGACAATGAGCAGTTCTTC
-,TRBJ1-2,TRBV2,TRBD1,CASSSKDRGSYGYTF,TGTGCCAGCAGTTCGAAGGACAGGGGGTCATATGGCTACACCTTC
-,TRBJ2-7,TRBV6-5,-,CASTAGRPYEQYF,TGTGCCAGCACTGCGGGACGCCCCTACGAGCAGTACTTC
-,TRBJ2-3,TRBV4-1,TRBD1,CASSQEYGQGGTDTQYF,TGCGCCAGCAGCCAAGAGTACGGACAGGGGGGCACAGATACGCAGTATTTT
-,TRBJ1-6,TRBV2,TRBD1,CASSDIGGVDSPLHF,TGTGCCAGCAGTGATATAGGGGGCGTGGATTCACCCCTCCACTTT
-,TRBJ1-5,TRBV7-8,-,CASSLAFSGSYLNQPQHF,TGTGCCAGCAGCTTAGCATTTAGTGGCTCTTACCTCAATCAGCCCCAGCATTTT
-,TRBJ2-7,TRBV19,-,CASSSVRDTLYEQYF,TGTGCCAGTAGCTCCGTCCGGGACACCCTGTACGAGCAGTACTTC
-,TRBJ1-2,TRBV7-2,TRBD1,CASSWGTGTPNYGYTF,TGTGCCAGCAGCTGGGGGACAGGGACACCTAACTATGGCTACACCTTC
-,TRBJ2-2,TRBV5-6,-,CASSGVGSGRTGELFF,TGTGCCAGCAGTGGCGTGGGCAGCGGGCGCACCGGGGAGCTGTTTTTT
-,TRBJ1-1,TRBV10-3,-,CAISEVRGREGKTEAFF,TGTGCCATCAGTGAGGTACGGGGCAGGGAGGGGAAAACTGAAGCTTTCTTT
-,TRBJ1-6,TRBV15,-,CATSRDARDSPLHF,TGTGCCACCAGCAGAGACGCCAGGGACTCACCCCTCCACTTT
-,TRBJ2-3,TRBV5-5,-,CASRPWRSTDTQYF,TGTGCCAGCAGACCCTGGCGGAGCACAGATACGCAGTATTTT
-,TRBJ2-5,TRBV6-6,TRBD2,CASSSGLVAGVETQYF,TGTGCCAGCAGTTCAGGACTAGTAGCGGGAGTAGAGACCCAGTACTTC
-,TRBJ2-7,TRBV7-9,-,CASSPSGTVLLYEQYF,TGTGCCAGCAGCCCTTCGGGAACAGTCCTGTTATACGAGCAGTACTTC
-,TRBJ2-3,TRBV5-4,TRBD1,CASSSGQGTDTQYF,TGTGCCAGCAGCTCAGGACAGGGAACAGATACGCAGTATTTT
-,TRBJ1-3,TRBV6-6,-,CASSYEVNTIYF,TGTGCCAGCAGTTACGAAGTCAACACCATATATTTT
-,TRBJ2-5,TRBV5-1,TRBD1,CASSLSAGGQETQYF,TGCGCCAGCAGCTTGAGTGCAGGGGGTCAAGAGACCCAGTACTTC
-,TRBJ2-7,TRBV6-1,TRBD1,CASSLVGGGYEQYF,TGTGCCAGCAGTCTGGTAGGGGGCGGGTACGAGCAGTACTTC
once,TRBJ1-2,TRBV28,-,CASSSDSVEFGGYTF,TGTGCCAGCAGTTCCGACAGTGTTGAGTTCGGTGGCTACACCTTC
-,TRBJ1-4,TRBV11-2,TRBD1,CASRDRGNEKLFF,TGTGCCAGCAGGGACAGGGGTAATGAAAAACTGTTTTTT
-,TRBJ2-3,TRBV6-5,-,CASSLISTDTQYF,TGTGCCAGCAGTTTAATAAGCACAGATACGCAGTATTTT
-,TRBJ2-5,TRBV5-1,-,CASSIRELRETQYF,TGCGCCAGCAGCATCCGGGAGCTACGAGAGACCCAGTACTTC
once,TRBJ1-1,TRBV7-2,-,CASSLWVVAEAFF,TGTGCCAGCAGCTTATGGGTAGTGGCTGAAGCTTTCTTT
-,TRBJ2-3,TRBV29-1,-,CSVDQGTDTQYF,TGCAGCGTTGACCAGGGCACAGATACGCAGTATTTT
once,TRBJ1-6,TRBV7-9,TRBD1,CASSLSQGGSSYNSPLHF,TGTGCCAGCAGCTTATCTCAGGGGGGGAGCTCCTATAATTCACCCCTCCACTTT
once,TRBJ1-1,TRBV6-4,-,CASSREMNTEAFF,TGTGCCAGCAGTAGGGAGATGAACACTGAAGCTTTCTTT
once,TRBJ2-7,TRBV30,TRBD1,CAWTKLGQGKTYEQYF,TGTGCCTGGACCAAACTTGGACAGGGGAAAACCTACGAGCAGTACTTC
-,TRBJ1-1,TRBV10-1,-,CASSALRGTEAFF,TGCGCCAGCAGTGCACTACGGGGAACTGAAGCTTTCTTT
-,TRBJ2-5,TRBV9,TRBD1,CASSTRGGRGGQETQYF,TGTGCCAGCAGCACGCGAGGGGGCAGGGGCGGGCAAGAGACCCAGTACTTC
-,TRBJ2-3,TRBV6-5,TRBD1,CASGGPTQYF,TGTGCCTCAGGGGGTCCTACGCAGTATTTT
-,TRBJ2-1,TRBV28,-,CASSSMDSLYNEQFF,TGTGCCAGCAGCTCAATGGACAGTCTTTACAATGAGCAGTTCTTC
once,TRBJ2-7,TRBV2,-,CASSPTYEQYF,TGTGCCAGCAGTCCTACTTACGAGCAGTACTTC
-,TRBJ2-7,TRBV19,TRBD1,CASSRTGVSYEQYF,TGTGCCAGTAGTAGGACAGGGGTTTCCTACGAGCAGTACTTC
-,TRBJ1-2,TRBV15,TRBD1,CATSSLPGGSYGYTF,TGTGCCACCAGCAGCCTACCAGGGGGGTCCTATGGCTACACCTTC
-,TRBJ2-7,TRBV10-3,-,CAISETSYEQYF,TGTGCCATCAGTGAGACATCCTACGAGCAGTACTTC
-,TRBJ2-1,TRBV6-1,TRBD1,CASSDGQGYDEQFF,TGTGCCAGCAGTGACGGACAGGGTTACGATGAGCAGTTCTTC
-,TRBJ2-3,TRBV9,-,CASSVMGGGTDTQYF,TGTGCCAGCAGCGTAATGGGCGGAGGCACAGATACGCAGTATTTT
-,TRBJ1-2,TRBV30,-,CAWTPNYGYTF,TGTGCCTGGACACCTAACTATGGCTACACCTTC